This T cell receptor (beta chain) was identified during a study of Graves' ophthalmopathy and Graves' hyperthyroidism (dated by TCRdb to 2016 to 2019). Context from the whole study: Peripheral blood samples were taken at the time of initial diagnosis, before any treatment was given. To tell Graves' ophthalmopathy apart from Graves' hyperthyroidism, and to predict which patients would progress to ophthalmopathy, the study relied on TCR beta repertoire signatures. In total, 135 blood samples were TCR-sequenced: approximately 42 ophthalmopathy, approximately 75 hyperthyroidism and some 17 hyperthyroidism-to-ophthalmopathy patients. To explore V-J signatures that separate ophthalmopathy from hyperthyroidism, a discovery set of fewer than 110 patients was enrolled, consisting of about 45 with ophthalmopathy and about 60 with stable hyperthyroidism. An independent validation cohort comprised 18 hyperthyroidism patients and 15 to 17 patients who later progressed from hyperthyroidism to ophthalmopathy. In roughly 6 hyperthyroidism patients, T-cell repertoires of thyroid tissue and blood were compared. Following sample collection, hyperthyroidism patients were given methimazole at a starting dose of 30 mg daily, and ophthalmopathy patients were given high-dose intravenous methylprednisolone. The 100 or so discovery patients were randomly split 7:3 into training and test sets.

This clonotype was seen many times. Its binding antigen is unknown. Nothing much larger sits one base from this clone, and base qualities are not available. TCR beta CDR3 regions were amplified from RNA transcripts for repertoire sequencing. A first-round RT-PCR used HTBI primers with the Qiagen OneStep RT-PCR kit, followed by a second-round multiplex PCR, size selection and purification. The libraries underwent paired-end sequencing with 100 bp reads on an Illumina HiSeq2000. The original methods were these. SOAPnuke was used to process the reads, removing any read that contained adapters or uncalled bases, had a mean Phred below 15, or lacked an exact match to the constant primer or identifier. COPE v1.2.5 was used to merge high-quality paired reads. Each unique nucleotide sequence was treated as a clonotype, and MiTCR v1.1 was used to align the clonotypes to the IMGT TRB V, D and J references. Analysis was restricted to V-J combinations with a frequency above 0.0001, which covered roughly 99% of repertoires. A TCR clonal expansion and chaos score per V-J combination was defined as the ratio of F50 clonal expansion to chaos observed in the TCRdist matrix. Features were reduced by Welch's t-statistics and random forest to around 14 V-J combinations, which fed a naive Bayes classifier. The Morisita-Horn index was used to measure how similar the thyroid and blood repertoires were. TCRdb reworked the public reads: Q25 trimming with fastp, MiXCR clone assembly, productive beta chains retained. Rows matching on CDR3 protein sequence are summarized as one entry with the most common DNA and genes. The V and J calls, along with clone size, are taken from TCRdb and not from the paper's own processing. This sample gives hundreds of thousands of distinct CDR3 sequences in total; 22% of them show up just once. The ten biggest clones cover about 6.6% of the sample.

V and J are trimmed by 4 bases and 2 bases, and the gene matches miss 10 bases of the junction. The CDR3 starts with the cysteine, ends with the phenylalanine, and has 16 residues. Only the CDR3 portion is preserved as DNA: 48 bases, with reading frame beginning at the first base. The germline V gene (reference sequence) gives CDR1 as SEHNR and CDR2 as FQNEAQ. A patient counted as having stable hyperthyroidism if there was no progression to ophthalmopathy within 18 months of follow-up. Hyperthyroidism patients were newly diagnosed, were aged 18 to 65 years, and had a disease duration under 2 months. Patients were excluded if they had other autoimmune diseases, uncontrolled infections, pregnancy or lactation. Clinical symptoms, serum thyroxine, TRAb, thyroid ultrasound and orbital computed tomography were used for diagnosis. Using Ficoll-Paque density gradient centrifugation, PBMCs were isolated from less than 11 ml of fresh peripheral blood. Total RNA was extracted using Trizol reagent, and RNA quality was checked on an Agilent 2100 Bioanalyzer.

What the research found in general, with its limitations: No statistical method was used to predetermine the sample size, and group allocation was not hidden from the investigators. Ophthalmopathy was separated from stable hyperthyroidism by the 13-signature model with more than 85% sensitivity and 81% to 83% specificity in cross-validation and with 80%/75% in the test set. Among expanded thyroid clonotypes with frequency above 0.001, most also showed up in blood, which suggests that blood repertoires may reflect the thyroid immune response. In validation, the model predicted ophthalmopathy progression with 70.59% sensitivity and approximately 75% specificity; roughly 11 predicted patients were CT-confirmed with GO in a median of approximately 6.5 months.

This TCR was recovered from a woman aged 18-29 years with stable Graves' hyperthyroidism. Some clones in this sample may be carry-over from other donors' samples. Donor details come from another sample of the same person, matched by shared clones. The chain employs TRBV7-9 and TRBJ2-7, with 8 junctional bases fitting TRBD1. The sequenced sample was peripheral blood. The DNA sequence is given as TGTGCCAGCAGCTCAACGACAGGGGCGAAGACCTACGAGCAGTACTTC. It translates as CASSSTTGAKTYEQYF.